One and the same sample provided the 32 T cell receptor beta chains below, sequenced in a study of vaccination and CD4 T cells after COVID-19. Antigen specificity for these receptors is unknown. The Oncomine TCR Beta short-read assay was what sequenced the DNA obtained from cultured CD4+ T cells. TCRdb itself ran the PCR reads through MiXCR, one entry per CDR3 protein. The table shows about 6,300 distinct CDR3 sequences, with about three quarters occurring only once. Specified treatment: approximately 9-day PBMC culture with coronavirus spike peptide pools or control peptides (ViraFEST assay). The sample taken for sequencing was CD4+ T cells from blood, cultured in vitro. The receptors come from a human donor who had recovered from COVID-19.

This clonotype appeared a single time. The V gene is TRBV20-1, the J gene TRBJ2-7, with D uncertain. The germline CDR1 and CDR2 sequences are DFQATT and SNEGSKA (reference sequence). CDR3 length: 13 residues. Trimming took off 0 bases at V and 5 bases at J, with 11 bases between the two ends. In DNA form, the CDR3 reads TGCAGTGCTAGAGATCGAGGTTTCAACGAGCAGTACTTC. Translation gives CSARDRGFNEQYF.

The chain joins TRBV24-1 to TRBJ2-1; D is possibly TRBD2 (6 bases). CDR1 and CDR2 (germline): KGHDR, SFDVKD. The germline V and J ends were trimmed by 4 bases and 4 bases, with 13 bases remaining between them. The CDR3 sequence is 15 residues long. The DNA for the CDR3 is TGTGCCACCAGTGAGGTAGCGGCAGATTACAATGAGCAGTTCTTC. This encodes CATSEVAADYNEQFF.

The rearrangement joins TRBV20-1 to TRBJ1-2, with 8 positions matching TRBD1. After removal of 0 bases from V and 4 bases from J, the junction contained 10 bases not matched to a gene. Per germline, CDR1 DFQATT and CDR2 SNEGSKA (reference sequence). The CDR3 runs to 16 residues. CDR3 bases: TGCAGTGCTAGAGATTATAGGACAGGGTCCAGCTATGGCTACACCTTC. Translating gives CSARDYRTGSSYGYTF.

There are a few counts of this clonotype. This chain uses TRBV20-1 with TRBJ1-2, with D perhaps TRBD1 (6 bases). Trimming removed 3 bases at V and 1 base at J, with 15 bases between. CDR3 size: 15 residues. Per germline, CDR1 DFQATT and CDR2 SNEGSKA (reference sequence). The CDR3 DNA is TGCAGTGCTAGGTTGGCGGGACAACTTAACTATGGCTACACCTTC. Translated: CSARLAGQLNYGYTF.

The J gene is TRBJ2-5, the V gene TRBV27; TRBD1 agrees at 8 bases. The CDR3 loop spans 14 amino acids. V dropped 6 bases and J dropped 4; count of bases not matched to a gene: 7. The germline V gene encodes CDR1 MNHEY and CDR2 SMNVEV (reference sequence). This chain's CDR3 is CASRTTGGRETQYF. CDR3 bases: TGTGCCAGCAGGACCACAGGGGGGAGAGAGACCCAGTACTTC.

V usage is TRBV7-6 and J usage is TRBJ1-1, with 7 bases aligning to TRBD1. The CDR3 extends over 13 amino acids. Germline V gives CDR1 SGHVS, CDR2 FNYEAQ. Trimming cost V 5 bases and J 5 bases; bases outside gene matches: 5. Here the CDR3 reads CASSQGGETEAFF. CDR3 bases: TGTGCCAGCAGCCAAGGGGGCGAGACTGAAGCTTTCTTT.

V and J are TRBV20-1 and TRBJ2-5, with D possibly matching TRBD2 (7 bases). The length of the CDR3 is 15 residues. Trimming cost V 0 bases and J 3 bases, with 14 bases left between them. Germline V gives CDR1 DFQATT, CDR2 SNEGSKA (reference sequence). This CDR3 is CSARDWGGQKETQYF. The CDR3 region has the DNA TGCAGTGCTAGAGATTGGGGGGGCCAAAAAGAGACCCAGTACTTC.

This clonotype was counted only a few times. The chain recombines TRBV19 with TRBJ1-2; 9 bases fit TRBD1. With 8 bases clipped from V and 2 bases from J, the junction kept 6 bases outside the gene matches. Germline CDR1 LNHDA, CDR2 SQIVND (reference sequence). The CDR3 consists of 14 residues. The CDR3, as DNA: TGTGCCAGTCGGACTGGACAGGGGAACTATGGCTACACCTTC. Translating gives CASRTGQGNYGYTF.

The chain is built from TRBV15 and TRBJ1-5, with 7 bases that match TRBD1. With V trimmed by 3 bases and J by 0 bases, 5 bases remained unmatched. Germline CDR1 LNHNV, CDR2 YYDKDF (reference sequence). The CDR3 spans 16 residues. CDR3 sequence reads: CATSRQGGYSNQPQHF. Written as DNA, the CDR3 is TGTGCCACCAGCAGGCAGGGGGGGTATAGCAATCAGCCCCAGCATTTT.

V and J are TRBV20-1 and TRBJ1-1, with 10 bases lining up with TRBD1. The CDR3 loop spans 15 amino acids. In germline, CDR1 is DFQATT, CDR2 SNEGSKA (reference sequence). With 2 bases clipped from V and 5 bases from J, the junction kept 8 bases outside the gene matches. Here the CDR3 reads CSARTRDRGGTEAFF. The CDR3 DNA reads TGCAGTGCTAGAACTCGGGACAGGGGCGGGACTGAAGCTTTCTTT.

The V gene is TRBV20-1, the J gene TRBJ1-2, with D hard to call. The CDR3 totals 16 residues. The V end was cut by 0 bases, the J end by 6 bases, with 20 bases between. Germline CDR1 DFQATT, CDR2 SNEGSKA (reference sequence). CDR3 loop: CSARDRVVNWMDGYTF. CDR3 in DNA: TGCAGTGCTAGAGATCGAGTGGTGAACTGGATGGATGGCTACACCTTC.

This clonotype occurred a few times. The chain couples TRBV7-2 to TRBJ2-1, with 8 bases matching TRBD2. CDR3 size: 15 residues. J lost 3 bases, V lost 1 base, and 2 bases had no gene match. CDR1 is SGHTA, CDR2 FQGNSA, per germline. This CDR3 reads CASSLDSGGYNEQFF. The CDR3 DNA sequence: TGTGCCAGCAGCTTAGACAGCGGGGGCTACAATGAGCAGTTCTTC.

The J gene is TRBJ1-2, the V gene TRBV6-5; D uncertain. The V gene lost 0 bases and the J gene lost 7 bases, with 21 bases spanning the gap. The germline V gene has CDR1 MNHEY and CDR2 SVGAGI. The length of the CDR3 is 17 residues. CDR3 protein: CASSYSGRGPVIRGYTF. CDR3 DNA: TGTGCCAGCAGTTACTCTGGGAGAGGGCCGGTAATTCGTGGCTACACCTTC.

This rearrangement joins TRBV11-1 to TRBJ1-6; D remains unclear. CDR3 length: 14 residues. CDR1 is SGHAT and CDR2 is FQDESV in the germline V gene (reference sequence). V was cut by 5 bases and J by 10 bases, with 15 bases left in between. CDR3 coding DNA: TGTGCCAGCAGCCTACCGGGCCTGGGGTCACCCCTCCACTTT. Its translation is CASSLPGLGSPLHF.

The DNA for the CDR3 is TGTGCCAGCAGCTTGCGAGTCACTGATGGGAAGCCCCAGCATTTT. Its protein product is CASSLRVTDGKPQHF. The rearrangement joins TRBV27 to TRBJ1-5, with no clear D. The germline gives CDR1 MNHEY, CDR2 SMNVEV (reference sequence). The V gene lost 6 bases and the J gene lost 8 bases, with 20 bases spanning the gap. The CDR3 extends over 15 amino acids.

This chain links TRBV20-1 with TRBJ2-5; D possibly corresponds to TRBD1 (6 bases). The germline V gene has CDR1 DFQATT and CDR2 SNEGSKA (reference sequence). V was clipped by 0 bases and J by 4 bases, with 9 bases between them. This CDR3 has 13 amino acids. The CDR3 region has the DNA TGCAGTGCTAGAGATCCCAGGGGAGAGACCCAGTACTTC. This encodes CSARDPRGETQYF.

This sequence joins TRBV11-3 and TRBJ1-2; D is undetermined. This CDR3 contains 12 residues. Per the germline V gene, CDR1 is SGHNT and CDR2 is YENEEA. Trimming took 0 bases from V and 4 from J, leaving 3 bases between them. The CDR3 sequence is CASSLEGYGYTF. The CDR3 DNA is TGTGCCAGCAGCTTAGAAGGCTATGGCTACACCTTC.

V is TRBV19 and J is TRBJ1-2; maybe TRBD1 (5 bases). The germline gives CDR1 LNHDA, CDR2 SQIVND (reference sequence). The CDR3 length is 13 residues. Trimming left V 9 bases short and J 2 bases short, with 13 bases between. The CDR3 nucleotides read TGTGCCAGCTCATCACAGGTGAACTATGGCTACACCTTC. This gives the protein CASSSQVNYGYTF. Full variable domain (missing parts from reference TRBV19 and TRBJ1-2): DGGITQSPKYLFRKEGQNVTLSCEQNLNHDAMYWYRQDPGQGLRLIYYSQIVNDFQKGDIAEGYSVSREKKESFPLTVTSAQKNPTAFYLCASSSQVNYGYTFGSGTRLTVV.

By share, this clonotype ranks as hyperexpanded. This chain joins TRBV24-1 and TRBJ2-3; no definite D call. The CDR3 runs 12 residues. Trimming took off 3 bases at V and 5 bases at J, with 5 bases between the two ends. Looked up from germline, CDR1 is KGHDR and CDR2 is SFDVKD. Here the CDR3 reads CATSDNLDTQYF. The CDR3 DNA is TGTGCCACCAGTGATAACTTAGATACGCAGTATTTT.

CDR3 DNA sequence: TGCAGTGCTCAAGACAGGAACACCCAGGGTTACACCTTC. Translated: CSAQDRNTQGYTF. The gene calls are TRBV20-1 and TRBJ1-2, with D maybe TRBD1 (6 bases). V shed 5 bases and J shed 11 bases, with 21 bases lying between them. CDR1 and CDR2 from the germline V gene are DFQATT and SNEGSKA (reference sequence). The CDR3 is made up of 13 amino acids.

The rearrangement uses TRBV6-2 or TRBV6-3 and TRBJ2-7; unclear D gene. V lost 2 bases and J 3 bases, leaving 11 bases between the germline ends. Germline assignment: CDR1 MNHEY and CDR2 SVGEGT. The length of the CDR3 is 14 residues. Written as DNA, the CDR3 is TGTGCCAGCAGTTACGCCAGCCTAGACTACGAGCAGTACTTC. Its translation: CASSYASLDYEQYF.

The V gene is TRBV19, the J gene TRBJ1-2; tentatively, D is TRBD1 (5 bases). The CDR3 is 15 residues long. Trimming took off 6 bases at V and 4 bases at J, with 18 bases between the two ends. Germline CDR1 and CDR2: LNHDA and SQIVND (reference sequence). The CDR3 sequence is CASSRGDRGIYGYTF. CDR3 bases: TGTGCCAGTAGCCGCGGGGATCGGGGGATCTATGGCTACACCTTC.

V and J are TRBV4-1 and TRBJ1-5; D is possibly TRBD1 (6 bases). CDR3 length equals 17 residues. Looked up from germline, CDR1 is MGHRA and CDR2 is YSYEKL. Trimming stripped 2 bases from V and 7 bases from J, with 21 bases between. The CDR3 DNA sequence: TGCGCCAGCAGCCAACTTGTGACAGGCCGGCAGCCCCAGCCCCAGCATTTT. It codes for CASSQLVTGRQPQPQHF.

This clonotype was counted between two and nine times. The genes are TRBV20-1 and TRBJ2-5, with D tentatively TRBD2 (6 bases). The CDR3 runs 13 residues. Germline CDR1 is DFQATT and CDR2 is SNEGSKA (reference sequence). V dropped 6 bases and J dropped 1 base, with 12 bases sitting between them. The chain's CDR3 is CSAVLASQETQYF. DNA of the CDR3: TGCAGTGCGGTCCTAGCGAGCCAAGAGACCCAGTACTTC.

The J gene is TRBJ2-1, the V gene TRBV6-2 or TRBV6-3, with D possibly being TRBD1 (5 bases). The CDR3 is 13 residues long. Deletions cut 3 bases from V and 5 bases from J, with 8 bases between. Germline CDR1 reads MNHEY; CDR2 reads SVGEGT. Written as DNA, the CDR3 is TGTGCCAGCAGTTATGGGGCCCACAATGAGCAGTTCTTC. It encodes CASSYGAHNEQFF.

This clonotype showed up just once. V usage is TRBV24-1 and J usage is TRBJ2-7; TRBD1 or TRBD2 may be the D gene (5 bases each). The CDR3 contains 18 residues. V was shortened by 4 bases and J by 1 base, with 22 bases between the two germline ends. Germline values: CDR1 KGHDR, CDR2 SFDVKD. CDR3 sequence reads: CATSEMGRGEGPSYEQYF. The CDR3 DNA reads TGTGCCACCAGTGAAATGGGACGTGGGGAAGGGCCTTCCTACGAGCAGTACTTC.

This clonotype was observed a handful of times. This chain links TRBV6-1 with TRBJ1-2; D not certain. Trimming left V 2 bases short and J 10 bases short, with 17 bases between. The CDR3 runs to 14 residues. Germline V gene data show CDR1 as MNHNS and CDR2 as SASEGT. The CDR3 loop is CASSELGSLTAYTF. The CDR3 nucleotides are TGTGCCAGCAGTGAATTAGGCAGCCTCACCGCCTACACCTTC.

V and J are TRBV7-8 and TRBJ1-5; D is unclear. Germline CDR1 is SGHVS and CDR2 is FQNEAQ. CDR3 length equals 14 residues. Trimming removed 1 base from V and 1 base from J, with 5 bases in between. CDR3 nucleotide sequence: TGTGCCAGCAGCTTAGACGGAAGCAATCAGCCCCAGCATTTT. Translated: CASSLDGSNQPQHF. The whole variable domain, filled in from reference TRBV7-8 and TRBJ1-5, reads GAGVSQSPRYKVAKRGQDVALRCDPISGHVSLFWYQQALGQGPEFLTYFQNEAQLDKSGLPSDRFFAERPEGSVSTLKIQRTQQEDSAVYLCASSLDGSNQPQHFGDGTRLSIL.

V is TRBV6-1 and J is TRBJ1-2, with D possibly being TRBD1 (5 bases). This CDR3 spans 14 amino acids. V shed 4 bases and J shed 8 bases, with 17 bases lying between them. The germline gives CDR1 MNHNS, CDR2 SASEGT. CDR3 DNA sequence: TGTGCCAGCAGTGTGGAGCGGGGGTCAAGGGGCTACACCTTC. Translating gives CASSVERGSRGYTF.

This clonotype was counted a few times. CDR3: CSATRGRDEQFF. The CDR3 nucleotides read TGCAGTGCTACCAGGGGACGCGATGAGCAGTTCTTC. The gene calls are TRBV20-1 and TRBJ2-1; D perhaps matches TRBD1 (6 bases). With 4 bases removed from V and 8 bases from J, the gap between germline ends came to 12 bases. This CDR3 region has 12 residues. Germline CDR1 is DFQATT and CDR2 is SNEGSKA (reference sequence).

The chain's CDR3 is CASRAGTGGESNQPQHF. In nucleotides, the CDR3 is TGTGCCAGCAGGGCCGGGACAGGGGGCGAGAGCAATCAGCCCCAGCATTTT. V usage is TRBV2 and J usage is TRBJ1-5; 12 bases line up with TRBD1. The trim removed 6 bases at V and 1 base at J, leaving 7 bases unmatched. CDR3 length: 17 residues. Germline CDR1 and CDR2: SNHLY and FYNNEI.

V and J are TRBV20-1 and TRBJ2-7; TRBD1 agrees at 7 bases. The CDR3 totals 14 residues. Looked up from germline, CDR1 is DFQATT and CDR2 is SNEGSKA (reference sequence). V gave up 6 bases and J gave up 6 bases; unmatched junction bases: 14. The CDR3 sequence is CSANRQGMFSEQYF. CDR3 nucleotides: TGCAGTGCAAACCGACAGGGCATGTTCTCCGAGCAGTACTTC.